This T cell receptor (beta chain) was recovered during a study of shared clonotypes between healthy human individuals. Study results and caveats: Clonotypes not shared had lower generation probabilities than those common to all four donors.

Deep-level settings were used for running the assay. TCRdb keeps only in-frame clones here, not all; method: immunoSEQ multiplex PCR. The sample contains approximately 1,500,000 clones, roughly 97% of which appear only once. The CDR3 contains 16 residues. V dropped 5 bases and J dropped 5; count of bases not matched to a gene: 9. Germline-derived CDR1 and CDR2 are SNHLY and FYNNEI. For this clone: What it binds is unknown.

Specimen: naive CD4+ T cells sorted from blood. The sample's subset: CD45RA+ positively selected. The sequence was collected from a man aged 25 to 40 in good health. The V gene is TRBV2, the J gene TRBJ2-5; 12 nucleotides agree with TRBD1. DNA for the CDR3: TGTGCCAGCAGTTACCGGGACAGGGGGCAAGGCGAGACCCAGTACTTC. Its translation is CASSYRDRGQGETQYF.